The 31 T cell receptor beta chains below were found in one sample sequenced in a study of blood T cells in healthy people across ages. Then a second PCR, running roughly 7 to 11 cycles, was carried out with a sample-barcoded 5' primer and a J-beta primer mix. TCRdb reprocessed the 5' RACE reads with MiXCR, giving one entry per CDR3 protein. The sample carries 450,000 to 650,000 distinct CDR3 sequences, under 30% recorded once. These data also featured in a second study, about T cells of mothers and their children.

Sequencing used blood. The origin of the receptors is a boy younger than 18 in good health.

This clonotype was detected a few times. This chain joins TRBV6-5 and TRBJ1-1, with D tentatively TRBD1 (6 bases). The germline V gene encodes CDR1 MNHEY and CDR2 SVGAGI. The CDR3 spans 13 residues. V was pared by 6 bases and J by 10 bases, with 18 bases between. CDR3 sequence (DNA): TGTGCCAGCAGCCCCATGACAGGCCTGGGAGCTTTCTTT. It encodes CASSPMTGLGAFF.

This clonotype was recorded at least ten times. This rearrangement joins TRBV20-1 to TRBJ1-3; a weak D match, TRBD1 (5 bases). This CDR3 contains 15 residues. The ends were cut back, 6 bases at V and 0 bases at J, with 15 bases in the middle. The germline CDR1 and CDR2 sequences are DFQATT and SNEGSKA (reference sequence). The DNA of the CDR3 is TGCAGTGCCGCGCGGGGCGGGCGCTCTGGAAACACCATATATTTT. Encoded protein: CSAARGGRSGNTIYF.

This clonotype was seen only a few times. The chain has TRBV5-4 and TRBJ2-2; D is tentatively TRBD1 or TRBD2 (6 bases each). V lost 4 bases, J lost 4 bases, and 23 bases lay in between. The CDR3 loop spans 18 amino acids. Germline CDR1 reads SGHNT; CDR2 reads YYREEE (reference sequence). The CDR3 DNA reads TGTGCCAGCAGCCCCCGCGCTGGGGGCGGAGGGAGCACCGGGGAGCTGTTTTTT. It is translated as CASSPRAGGGGSTGELFF. The whole variable domain, filled in from reference TRBV5-4 and TRBJ2-2, reads ETGVTQSPTHLIKTRGQQVTLRCSSQSGHNTVSWYQQALGQGPQFIFQYYREEENGRGNFPPRFSGLQFPNYSSELNVNALELDDSALYLCASSPRAGGGGSTGELFFGEGSRLTVL.

This clonotype was counted between two and nine times. Germline is not matched at one junction end, which may reflect a read error. The chain couples TRBV15 to TRBJ2-1, with TRBD1 identical over 7 bases. CDR3 length: 13 amino acids. Germline assignment: CDR1 LNHNV and CDR2 YYDKDF (reference sequence). CDR3 sequence: CATCRDRYNEQFF. The CDR3 DNA reads TGTGCCACCTGCAGGGACAGATACAATGAGCAGTTCTTC.

The sample holds a few counts of this clonotype. The chain joins TRBV5-1 to TRBJ2-5, with 9 bases fitting TRBD2. This CDR3 has 16 amino acids. In germline, CDR1 is SGHRS, CDR2 YFSETQ. V lost 0 bases to trimming and J lost 1 base; unmatched junction nucleotides: 4. The CDR3 region has the DNA TGCGCCAGCAGCTTGGGGTCTAGCGGGACCCAAGAGACCCAGTACTTC. Amino acids: CASSLGSSGTQETQYF.

The chain is built from TRBV14 and TRBJ2-3; D is possibly TRBD1 (6 bases). The CDR3 totals 15 residues. Trimming left V 7 bases short and J 0 bases short, with 14 bases between. The V gene's germline CDR1 is SGHDN and CDR2 FVKESK. CDR3 sequence (DNA): TGTGCCAGCAAGGGACAAATCACTAGCACAGATACGCAGTATTTT. Translated, it gives CASKGQITSTDTQYF.

This clonotype has a handful of counts. The chain links TRBV29-1 to TRBJ1-1, with TRBD1 matching over 9 bases. Per the germline V gene, CDR1 is SQVTM and CDR2 is ANQGSEA. The CDR3 is 13 amino acids. The ends lost 5 bases at V and 7 bases at J; junction bases unmatched: 8. DNA of the CDR3: TGCAGCGTTCGCTCGGGACAGGGACTTGAAGCTTTCTTT. The encoded protein is CSVRSGQGLEAFF. The whole variable domain, remainder taken from reference TRBV29-1 and TRBJ1-1, is SAVISQKPSRDICQRGTSLTIQCQVDSQVTMMFWYRQQPGQSLTLIATANQGSEATYESGFVIDKFPISRPNLTFSTLTVSNMSPEDSSIYLCSVRSGQGLEAFFGQGTRLTVV.

This clonotype showed up just a few times. The rearrangement joins TRBV11-1 to TRBJ2-5, with D unresolved. The J call may not be correct, given that the DNA end is closer to TRBJ2-7. Germline V lookup: CDR1 SGHAT, CDR2 FQDESV (reference sequence). The CDR3 extends over 13 amino acids. The CDR3 spells CASSSDGDYEQYF. DNA for the CDR3: TGTGCCAGCAGCTCGGACGGAGACTACGAGCAGTACTTC.

The chain has TRBV7-2 and TRBJ1-6, with 8 bases matching TRBD1. The CDR3 is made up of 15 amino acids. CDR1 is SGHTA, CDR2 FQGNSA, per germline. V dropped 4 bases and J dropped 9; count of bases not matched to a gene: 8. The CDR3 reads CASSSQGADGSPLHF. In DNA form, the CDR3 reads TGTGCCAGCAGCTCCCAGGGGGCGGATGGTTCACCCCTCCACTTT.

This chain uses TRBV5-1 with TRBJ2-5, with 8 bases that match TRBD1. V was clipped by 4 bases and J by 1 base; unmatched bases: 3. Germline V CDR1 and CDR2: SGHRS, YFSETQ. The CDR3 spans 14 residues. This CDR3 is CASSKGQAQETQYF. CDR3 sequence (DNA): TGCGCCAGCAGCAAGGGACAGGCCCAAGAGACCCAGTACTTC.

The V and J genes are TRBV2 and TRBJ1-6; a possible D gene is TRBD1 (5 bases). Trimming stripped 8 bases from V and 2 bases from J, with 13 bases between. The CDR3 runs 15 residues. Germline V gene lookup returns CDR1 SNHLY and CDR2 FYNNEI. In nucleotides, the CDR3 is TGTGCCAGCCAGGGACTGAGCCCCTATAATTCACCCCTCCACTTT. Encoded protein: CASQGLSPYNSPLHF. The full variable domain, with the rest looked up from reference TRBV2 and TRBJ1-6, is EPEVTQTPSHQVTQMGQEVILRCVPISNHLYFYWYRQILGQKVEFLVSFYNNEISEKSEIFDDQFSVERPDGSNFTLKIRSTKLEDSAMYFCASQGLSPYNSPLHFGNGTRLTVT.

The rearrangement joins TRBV5-1 to TRBJ1-3; D uncertain. CDR1 is SGHRS and CDR2 is YFSETQ in the germline V gene. Deletions cut 6 bases from V and 0 bases from J, with 13 bases between. The length of the CDR3 is 15 residues. DNA of the CDR3: TGCGCCAGCAACGAGGGTGACTACTCTGGAAACACCATATATTTT. This sequence encodes CASNEGDYSGNTIYF. The full variable domain, in which reference TRBV5-1 and TRBJ1-3 provide the parts outside the CDR3, is KAGVTQTPRYLIKTRGQQVTLSCSPISGHRSVSWYQQTPGQGLQFLFEYFSETQRNKGNFPGRFSGRQFSNSRSEMNVSTLELGDSALYLCASNEGDYSGNTIYFGEGSWLTVV.

This sequence joins TRBV2 and TRBJ1-4; 10 nucleotides line up with TRBD1. The CDR3 spans 15 residues. CDR1 and CDR2 from the germline V gene are SNHLY and FYNNEI. The J segment lost 5 bases and the V segment lost 3 bases, leaving 3 bases of the junction unmatched. The CDR3 coding sequence is TGTGCCAGCAGTGACGAGGGACAGGGGAATGAAAAACTGTTTTTT. Translating gives CASSDEGQGNEKLFF.

The chain uses TRBV28 and TRBJ2-1; D remains unclear. CDR3 length equals 15 residues. The germline V gene encodes CDR1 MDHEN and CDR2 SYDVKM. Trimming pared 5 bases from V and 1 base from J, leaving 12 bases between. CDR3 DNA sequence: TGTGCCAGCAGTCCCTCGCGCGGTTCCTACAATGAGCAGTTCTTC. Its translation: CASSPSRGSYNEQFF.

This clonotype was detected only a few times. The chain uses TRBV20-1 and TRBJ2-5; 10 positions agree with TRBD1. Germline V lookup: CDR1 DFQATT, CDR2 SNEGSKA (reference sequence). J was trimmed by 6 bases and V by 1 base; bases with no gene match: 5. CDR3 length: 14 amino acids. The CDR3 DNA reads as TGCAGTGCTAGAGTGACAGGGGGCGCGAAGACCCAGTACTTC. Translating gives CSARVTGGAKTQYF.

A word on this clonotype: The junction differs from germline at one of its ends, possibly a read error. This sequence joins TRBV2 and TRBJ2-7, with 9 positions matching TRBD1. CDR1 is SNHLY, CDR2 FYNNEI, per germline. This CDR3 has 10 amino acids. CDR3 coding DNA: TGTGCCAGTTCCACAGGGGGCACGGACTTC. It yields the protein CASSTGGTDF.

This clonotype was detected a few times. CDR3 protein: CASSLAGQGAGETQYF. In DNA, the CDR3 is TGTGCCAGCAGCTTAGCAGGGCAGGGGGCAGGCGAGACCCAGTACTTC. The genes are TRBV7-6 and TRBJ2-5, with TRBD1 matching over 8 bases. The ends lost 0 bases at V and 5 bases at J; junction bases unmatched: 8. Germline CDR1 is SGHVS and CDR2 is FNYEAQ. This CDR3 spans 16 amino acids. Variable domain in full (rest from reference TRBV7-6 and TRBJ2-5): GAGVSQSPRYKVTKRGQDVALRCDPISGHVSLYWYRQALGQGPEFLTYFNYEAQQDKSGLPNDRFSAERPEGSISTLTIQRTEQRDSAMYRCASSLAGQGAGETQYFGPGTRLLVL.

This sequence joins TRBV6-5 and TRBJ1-4; no firm D call. The CDR3 loop spans 17 amino acids. V lost 4 bases, J lost 5 bases, and 20 bases lay in between. Germline values: CDR1 MNHEY, CDR2 SVGAGI. The CDR3, as DNA: TGTGCCAGCAGTTCATACGTCGCCCGGGGAATCAATGAAAAACTGTTTTTT. Its translation is CASSSYVARGINEKLFF.

This clonotype has more than one count but fewer than ten. In DNA, the CDR3 is TGCAGTGCCCCGGGACAGGGGGGCTACGAGCAGTACTTC. Translation gives CSAPGQGGYEQYF. The chain couples TRBV20-1 to TRBJ2-7; the match to TRBD1 covers 11 bases. The V and J ends lost 6 bases and 3 bases, in that order; junction bases with no gene match: 4. The CDR3 runs to 13 residues. Germline CDR1 is DFQATT and CDR2 is SNEGSKA (reference sequence).

This chain joins TRBV4-3 and TRBJ1-4, with a possible D match to TRBD1 (6 bases). V was cut by 2 bases and J by 5 bases, with 21 bases left in between. The CDR3 totals 18 residues. From germline, CDR1 is LGHNA and CDR2 YSLEER. CDR3: CASSQYWGSGTQNEKLFF. In DNA, the CDR3 is TGCGCCAGCAGCCAATATTGGGGATCCGGGACACAGAATGAAAAACTGTTTTTT.

The gene calls are TRBV25-1 and TRBJ2-7; D unclear. The CDR3 totals 12 residues. Germline-derived CDR1 and CDR2 are MGHDK and SYGVNS. V dropped 5 bases and J dropped 9 bases, with 14 bases sitting between them. CDR3 DNA sequence: TGTGCCAGCAGTCCACCTCCCAACGGGCAGTACTTC. The encoded protein is CASSPPPNGQYF.

The gene calls are TRBV6-5 and TRBJ2-2; maybe TRBD1 (6 bases). CDR1 is MNHEY and CDR2 is SVGAGI in the germline V gene. Trimming stripped 0 bases from V and 3 bases from J, with 8 bases between. The CDR3 contains 15 residues. The chain's CDR3 is CASSYSDSYTGELFF. CDR3 nucleotides: TGTGCCAGCAGTTACTCGGACAGCTACACCGGGGAGCTGTTTTTT.

The chain combines TRBV4-1 with TRBJ1-5; unclear D gene. This CDR3 has 16 amino acids. The germline V gene has CDR1 MGHRA and CDR2 YSYEKL. V lost 1 base and J 2 bases, leaving 12 bases between the germline ends. This CDR3 is CASSQVRLVGNQPQHF. The CDR3 DNA sequence: TGCGCCAGCAGCCAAGTTAGATTAGTGGGCAATCAGCCCCAGCATTTT.

In its sample, this clonotype was seen a few times. This CDR3 fails to terminate in the conserved phenylalanine or tryptophan, so it likely reflects a read error. The genes are TRBV7-9 and TRBJ1-2; TRBD1 aligns across 7 bases. This CDR3 region has 14 residues. From germline, CDR1 is SEHNR and CDR2 FQNEAQ (reference sequence). V dropped 5 bases and J dropped 8; count of bases not matched to a gene: 11. CDR3 bases: TGTGCCAGCAGCAGCCAGACAGGGCGGGAAGGCTACACCCTC. The encoded protein is CASSSQTGREGYTL.

This sequence joins TRBV5-1 and TRBJ2-3; 7 bases agree with TRBD2. This CDR3 spans 16 amino acids. Trimming at V came to 0 bases and at J to 1 base, leaving 5 bases not matched to a gene. In germline, CDR1 is SGHRS, CDR2 YFSETQ. CDR3 region: CASSLGSSGGTDTQYF. The CDR3 nucleotides are TGCGCCAGCAGCTTGGGGTCTAGCGGAGGCACAGATACGCAGTATTTT.

V is TRBV5-4 and J is TRBJ2-1; no definite D call. There are 12 residues in the CDR3. CDR1 is SGHNT and CDR2 is YYREEE in the germline V gene (reference sequence). Trimming cost V 0 bases and J 8 bases, with 6 bases left between them. CDR3 in amino acids: CASSLALHEQFF. The CDR3 region has the DNA TGTGCCAGCAGCTTGGCATTACATGAGCAGTTCTTC.

The chain joins TRBV25-1 to TRBJ2-2, with D perhaps matching TRBD1 or TRBD2 (6 bases each). The CDR3 runs 14 residues. Trimming left V 6 bases short and J 3 bases short, with 11 bases between. Germline CDR1 MGHDK, CDR2 SYGVNS. Here the CDR3 reads CASRQGRYTGELFF. In DNA form, the CDR3 reads TGTGCCAGCAGGCAGGGGAGGTACACCGGGGAGCTGTTTTTT.

This clonotype was counted between two and nine times. This chain connects TRBV14 to TRBJ2-5; D is unresolved. The CDR3 is made up of 15 amino acids. Trimming cost V 0 bases and J 5 bases, with 13 bases left between them. Per the germline V gene, CDR1 is SGHDN and CDR2 is FVKESK. CDR3 amino acids: CASSQDQVARETQYF. For the CDR3, the DNA is TGTGCCAGCAGCCAAGATCAGGTAGCCCGGGAGACCCAGTACTTC.

The chain combines TRBV4-3 with TRBJ2-3; 12 bases align to TRBD2. J gave up 8 bases and V 5 bases, and 14 bases lay outside the gene matches. This CDR3 is built from 17 residues. The germline CDR1 and CDR2 sequences are LGHNA and YSLEER. CDR3 residues: CASSFVPSGGGRGTQYF. Written as DNA, the CDR3 is TGCGCCAGCAGCTTCGTCCCTAGCGGGGGGGGCCGGGGTACGCAGTATTTT.

The rearrangement uses TRBV6-5 and TRBJ2-1; 8 bases fit TRBD2. Per germline, CDR1 MNHEY and CDR2 SVGAGI. Trimming cost V 6 bases and J 8 bases; bases outside gene matches: 15. The CDR3 length is 16 residues. CDR3 sequence (DNA): TGTGCCAGCAGCCAGATAGAGCGACTAGCGTTAGATGAGCAGTTCTTC. Protein sequence: CASSQIERLALDEQFF.

This chain connects TRBV15 to TRBJ2-3; no reliable D call. V lost 7 bases, J lost 6 bases, and 17 bases lay in between. From germline, CDR1 is LNHNV and CDR2 YYDKDF (reference sequence). The CDR3 length is 14 residues. The CDR3 here is CATKTPWSLDTQYF. The CDR3, as DNA: TGTGCCACCAAGACTCCCTGGTCTTTGGATACGCAGTATTTT.